This is a list of T cell receptor beta chains from one sample in a study of tumor-infiltrating lymphocytes in glioblastoma multiforme. TCRdb fed the multiplex PCR reads into MiXCR, producing one record per CDR3 protein. The table includes around 10,000 distinct CDR3 sequences, 55% to 80% detected once. Sequencing was performed on brain tumor tissue. These receptors were collected from a male donor with glioblastoma. The CDR3 runs from the conserved cysteine through the conserved F or W. D genes are given only for firm matches. Not every row has a clone size; where given, it reads once, few, many or a size class.

many	TRBJ2-7	TRBD1	TRBV11-2	TGTGCCAGCAGCTTTAGAGGGGACAGGGTGCCCTACGAGCAGTACTTC	CASSFRGDRVPYEQYF
few	TRBJ2-3	NA	TRBV11-3	TGTGCCAGCAGCCTAGGGGAAGATACGCAGTATTTT	CASSLGEDTQYF
few	TRBJ2-3	NA	TRBV13	TGTGCCAGCAGCTTACTGACGGCAGATAAGCAGTATTTT	CASSLLTADKQYF
NA	TRBJ1-5	NA	TRBV20-1	TGCAGTGCTCAGGAGGAGTTGATGGGCAATCAGCCCCAGCATTTT	CSAQEELMGNQPQHF
few	TRBJ2-3	NA	TRBV12-3/TRBV12-4	TGTGCCAGCAGTCAGGGGAAGGGTACGCAGTATTTT	CASSQGKGTQYF
NA	TRBJ2-1	NA	TRBV12-3/TRBV12-4	TGTGCCAGCAGTTTAGTCCGGGGGAACCCCTGCAATGAGCAGTTCTTC	CASSLVRGNPCNEQFF
NA	TRBJ2-7	NA	TRBV4-3	TGCGCCAGCAGCCAAGACTACAGGGAGCGGAACGAGCAGTACTTC	CASSQDYRERNEQYF
NA	TRBJ1-1	NA	TRBV29-1	TGCAGCGTTGTCAGTCCAGAGAACACTGTAGCTTTCTTT	CSVVSPENTVAFF
NA	TRBJ2-1	NA	TRBV11-2	TGTGCCAGCAGCAGGGGGATTTCCAATGAGCAGTTCTTC	CASSRGISNEQFF
NA	TRBJ2-3	NA	TRBV11-3	TGTGCCAGCAGCCTTGTGGACACAGGTACGCAGTATTTT	CASSLVDTGTQYF
NA	TRBJ2-1	NA	TRBV11-3	TGCGCCAGCAGCGGAGGATCTAGCTGGAAAAGTTCGGGACCCTACAATGAGCAGTTCTTC	CASSGGSSWKSSGPYNEQFF
few	TRBJ1-5	NA	TRBV6-5	TGTGCCAGCAGTTACTCTGCCGGGGGCGCGAATCAGCCCCAGCATTTT	CASSYSAGGANQPQHF
medium-sized	TRBJ2-2	NA	TRBV28	TGTGCCAGCAGTTTGAGGGTGGCCGGGGAGCTGTTTTTT	CASSLRVAGELFF
NA	TRBJ2-2	TRBD2	TRBV20-1	TGCAGTGCCGATGAGAGACTAGCGGGAGGGAACACCGGGGAGCTGTTTTTT	CSADERLAGGNTGELFF
few	TRBJ2-1	TRBD2	TRBV7-2	TGTGCCAGCAGCACCCGGGAGGCTAGGACCCACAATGAGCGGTTCTTC	CASSTREARTHNERFF
medium-sized	TRBJ2-1	TRBD2	TRBV5-4	TGTGCCAGCAGGGGGACTAGCGGGGGAGCCTACAATGAGCAGTTCTTC	CASRGTSGGAYNEQFF
NA	TRBJ2-5	NA	TRBV5-5	TGTGTCAGCAGCGATGGTTGGGGGATTCGAGAGACCCAATACTTC	CVSSDGWGIRETQYF
medium-sized	TRBJ2-3	TRBD2	TRBV12-3/TRBV12-4	TGTGCCAGCAGTCCACTAGCGGTTACGCAGTATTTT	CASSPLAVTQYF
NA	TRBJ2-1	NA	TRBV29-1	TGCAGCGTTCACGCGATTACTGGTAATGAGCAGTTCTTC	CSVHAITGNEQFF